The 25 T cell receptor beta chains presented below share a single source sample, sequenced in a study of blood T cell repertoires in COVID-19 (dated by TCRdb to the early 2020s). Library preparation was by the immunoSEQ multiplex PCR assay. TCRdb re-hosts the immuneACCESS table, in-frame sequences only. Its copies lack some clones; in the studies checked, an unresolved V gene accounts for under half of them, and the cause for the rest is not known. The sample table records approximately 230,000 clones; 83% of these occur just once. The top ten constitute roughly 5.8% of the sample. Sample: peripheral blood. All receptors derive from a man at least 80 years old with acute or convalescent COVID-19.

This sequence joins TRBV6-5 and TRBJ2-7, with D possibly TRBD2 on 5 matching bases. Trimming removed 4 bases at V and 7 bases at J, with 11 bases between. The CDR3 covers 12 residues. In germline, CDR1 is MNHEY, CDR2 SVGAGI. The CDR3 DNA reads as TGTGCCAGCAGTTGGGGTACGGGGGAGCAGTACTTC. Residues: CASSWGTGEQYF.

The V gene is TRBV3-1 (or the pseudogene TRBV3-2), the J gene TRBJ2-1; 8 bases match TRBD2. Losses at the gene ends were 9 bases for V and 4 bases for J; bases not matched to a gene: 5. The V gene's germline CDR1 is LGHDT and CDR2 YNNKEL (reference sequence). This CDR3 has 13 residues. The CDR3 reads CASTGTSYNEQFF. The DNA of the CDR3 is TGTGCCAGTACCGGGACTAGTTACAATGAGCAGTTCTTC.

The J gene is TRBJ2-5, the V gene TRBV10-3; 9 bases are shared with TRBD1. In germline, CDR1 is ENHRY, CDR2 SYGVKD. The CDR3 is 14 amino acids. Losses at the gene ends were 7 bases for V and 4 bases for J; bases not matched to a gene: 7. CDR3 coding DNA: TGTGCCATCAAACCACAGGGGGCGGGAGAGACCCAGTACTTC. Its translation: CAIKPQGAGETQYF.

The chain couples TRBV7-9 to TRBJ2-1; D may be TRBD2 (6 bases). The length of the CDR3 is 12 residues. Germline V gene lookup returns CDR1 SEHNR and CDR2 FQNEAQ (reference sequence). The V gene lost 6 bases and the J gene lost 8 bases, with 11 bases spanning the gap. CDR3 amino acids: CASRRLGDEQFF. The CDR3, as DNA: TGTGCCAGCAGACGACTAGGCGATGAGCAGTTCTTC.

The chain joins TRBV29-1 to TRBJ1-1; D unresolved. CDR1 SQVTM and CDR2 ANQGSEA come from the germline V gene. This CDR3 has 12 amino acids. The ends were cut back, 3 bases at V and 2 bases at J, with 7 bases in the middle. CDR3 nucleotides: TGCAGCGTTGACCAGACTAACACTGAAGCTTTCTTT. It encodes CSVDQTNTEAFF.

This CDR3 reads CASSPLPGSSYNSPLHF. CDR3 in DNA: TGTGCCAGCAGCCCACTCCCGGGGAGCTCCTATAATTCACCCCTCCACTTT. The chain uses TRBV7-2 and TRBJ1-6; D remains ambiguous. The CDR3 extends over 17 amino acids. Trimming stripped 5 bases from V and 0 bases from J, with 14 bases between. The germline CDR1 and CDR2 sequences are SGHTA and FQGNSA. The whole variable domain, remainder taken from reference TRBV7-2 and TRBJ1-6, is GAGVSQSPSNKVTEKGKDVELRCDPISGHTALYWYRQSLGQGLEFLIYFQGNSAPDKSGLPSDRFSAERTGGSVSTLTIQRTQQEDSAVYLCASSPLPGSSYNSPLHFGNGTRLTVT.

The CDR3 nucleotides are TGTGCCAGCTCACCAGCGGGACGGGGGGACTATGGCTACACCTTC. This codes for CASSPAGRGDYGYTF. V is TRBV18 and J is TRBJ1-2, with a weak D call TRBD1 (5 bases). With 2 bases removed from V and 3 bases from J, the gap between germline ends came to 13 bases. CDR1 and CDR2 from the germline V gene are KGHSH and LQKENI. The CDR3 contains 15 residues.

Note on this clone: The junction departs from the called germline gene at one end, perhaps through a read error. This rearrangement joins TRBV7-7 to TRBJ2-1; perhaps TRBD1 as D (7 bases). CDR1 SSHAT and CDR2 FNYEAQ come from the germline V gene (reference sequence). This CDR3 contains 17 residues. This CDR3 is CASSLDGRGGGGNEQFF. The CDR3 nucleotides are TGTGCTAGCAGCTTAGACGGTCGTGGAGGGGGCGGGAATGAGCAGTTCTTC.

V and J are TRBV27 and TRBJ1-1; D unresolved. The CDR3 extends over 12 amino acids. Per germline, CDR1 MNHEY and CDR2 SMNVEV (reference sequence). The V and J ends lost 3 bases and 7 bases respectively, with 9 bases between them. The CDR3 nucleotides read TGTGCCAGCAGTTTTCTGGGCCTTGAAGCTTTCTTT. Residues: CASSFLGLEAFF.

The chain couples TRBV10-3 to TRBJ2-1; 13 bases are shared with TRBD2. V was clipped by 7 bases and J by 8 bases; unmatched bases: 17. Germline CDR1 is ENHRY and CDR2 is SYGVKD. This CDR3 comprises 18 residues. CDR3 sequence: CAITNRETGTSGIYEQFF. The CDR3 region has the DNA TGTGCCATCACCAACAGGGAGACCGGGACTAGCGGGATTTATGAGCAGTTCTTC.

The V and J genes are TRBV7-9 and TRBJ2-1; 7 bases agree with TRBD1. V was clipped by 5 bases and J by 4 bases; unmatched bases: 8. Germline CDR1 and CDR2: SEHNR and FQNEAQ (reference sequence). The CDR3 has 15 residues. The chain's CDR3 is CASSLPGQSYNEQFF. The CDR3 DNA reads as TGTGCCAGCAGCCTCCCGGGACAGAGTTACAATGAGCAGTTCTTC.

In its sample, this clone was seen once. The chain recombines TRBV5-1 with TRBJ2-5; no clear D gene. V gave up 3 bases and J gave up 4 bases, with 13 bases separating them. There are 14 residues in the CDR3. In germline, CDR1 is SGHRS, CDR2 YFSETQ. Here the CDR3 DNA reads TGCGCCAGCAGCTCCCGCGCCGGCGGAGAGACCCAGTACTTC. This sequence encodes CASSSRAGGETQYF.

The chain is built from TRBV20-1 and TRBJ1-2, with no clear D. The germline gives CDR1 DFQATT, CDR2 SNEGSKA (reference sequence). This CDR3 comprises 11 residues. Trimming left V 8 bases short and J 7 bases short, with 14 bases between. In nucleotides, the CDR3 is TGCAGTCCGGACTGGGGATCTGGCTACACCTTC. Its protein is CSPDWGSGYTF.

The V and J genes are TRBV7-6 and TRBJ1-5, with 8 nucleotides matching TRBD1. V shed 5 bases and J 3 bases; nucleotides not matched to a gene: 9. CDR3 length: 16 residues. The germline V gene has CDR1 SGHVS and CDR2 FNYEAQ. CDR3 residues: CASSPGGAGNNQPQHF. For the CDR3, the DNA is TGTGCCAGCAGCCCAGGGGGCGCCGGCAACAATCAGCCCCAGCATTTT.

This sequence joins TRBV7-9 and TRBJ2-3, with TRBD2 matching 10 bases. There are 18 residues in the CDR3. Trimming removed 4 bases from V and 2 bases from J; junction bases left unmatched: 12. Germline-derived CDR1 and CDR2 are SEHNR and FQNEAQ (reference sequence). Written as DNA, the CDR3 is TGTGCCAGCAGCTCTATTCGTTTAGCGGGAGGTTACACAGATACGCAGTATTTT. Residues: CASSSIRLAGGYTDTQYF.

This rearrangement joins TRBV2 to TRBJ2-7; D is possibly TRBD2 (5 bases). Trimming stripped 7 bases from V and 9 bases from J, with 13 bases between. This CDR3 is 11 amino acids long. Per the germline V gene, CDR1 is SNHLY and CDR2 is FYNNEI. The CDR3 sequence is CASKAAAGQYF. Written as DNA, the CDR3 is TGTGCCAGCAAGGCAGCGGCGGGGCAGTACTTC.

The chain joins TRBV12-3 or TRBV12-4 to TRBJ2-7, with D possibly TRBD2 on 6 matching bases. This CDR3 is 13 amino acids long. V shed 3 bases and J shed 0 bases, with 6 bases lying between them. This CDR3 is CASSLRGSYEQYF. The DNA of the CDR3 is TGTGCCAGCAGTTTGCGGGGCTCCTACGAGCAGTACTTC.

This rearrangement joins TRBV12-5 to TRBJ2-5, with a tentative D call TRBD2 (5 bases). Germline CDR1 reads LGHNT; CDR2 reads FRNRAP. The CDR3 extends over 11 amino acids. Between the trimmed V and J ends, which lost 5 bases and 7 bases, there was a span of 8 bases. This CDR3 reads CASGLEGTQYF. CDR3 in DNA: TGTGCTAGTGGTCTAGAGGGGACCCAGTACTTC.

This clone appeared once. The chain recombines TRBV29-1 with TRBJ2-3; 7 bases line up with TRBD1. Germline CDR1 SQVTM, CDR2 ANQGSEA. CDR3 length equals 15 residues. V gave up 1 base and J gave up 3 bases; unmatched junction bases: 7. CDR3 protein: CSVEGTGTATDTQYF. Here the CDR3 DNA reads TGCAGCGTTGAAGGCACCGGGACAGCTACAGATACGCAGTATTTT.

This clone turned up a few times. The J gene is TRBJ1-4, the V gene TRBV28; D gene ambiguous. V lost 4 bases and J lost 10, with 13 bases in between. Germline V gene lookup returns CDR1 MDHEN and CDR2 SYDVKM. There are 13 residues in the CDR3. DNA for the CDR3: TGTGCCAGCAGTTCGGCGGGGTCGGGAAAACTGTTTTTT. Residues: CASSSAGSGKLFF.

The V call is TRBV3-1 (or the pseudogene TRBV3-2), the J call TRBJ1-1; perhaps TRBD1 as D (5 bases). The germline V gene has CDR1 LGHDT and CDR2 YNNKEL (reference sequence). Between the trimmed V and J ends, which lost 0 bases and 6 bases, there was a span of 14 bases. The CDR3 is made up of 15 amino acids. The CDR3: CASSQELITGAEAFF. The CDR3 coding sequence is TGTGCCAGCAGCCAAGAACTCATTACAGGAGCTGAAGCTTTCTTT.

The chain joins TRBV19 to TRBJ1-4; 7 positions agree with TRBD1. The CDR3 is 15 residues long. V lost 3 bases, J lost 4 bases, and 5 bases stayed unmatched. CDR1 is LNHDA, CDR2 SQIVND, per germline (reference sequence). The CDR3 loop is CASSIAGTDNEKLFF. CDR3 sequence (DNA): TGTGCCAGTAGTATCGCCGGGACAGATAATGAAAAACTGTTTTTT.

The chain couples TRBV28 to TRBJ2-3; tentative D call: TRBD1 (5 bases). The CDR3 is made up of 15 amino acids. The germline CDR1 and CDR2 sequences are MDHEN and SYDVKM. Trimming stripped 6 bases from V and 3 bases from J, with 16 bases between. CDR3 in DNA: TGTGCCAGCAGAATCGACAGAAAGGTAACAGATACGCAGTATTTT. Residues: CASRIDRKVTDTQYF.

The CDR3 region has the DNA TGTGCCAGCAGTGAAGCGCGGGTTCGGCTGGGGTCCTATGGCTACACCTTC. This translates into CASSEARVRLGSYGYTF. The chain recombines TRBV6-1 with TRBJ1-2; no clear D gene. Trimming stripped 0 bases from V and 4 bases from J, with 18 bases between. The CDR3 has 17 residues. The V gene's germline CDR1 is MNHNS and CDR2 SASEGT.

The V call is TRBV5-4, the J call TRBJ1-1; D might be TRBD1 (5 bases). Trimming took off 2 bases at V and 3 bases at J, with 8 bases between the two ends. Germline V lookup: CDR1 SGHNT, CDR2 YYREEE (reference sequence). The CDR3 contains 13 residues. Here the CDR3 reads CASSFIRDTEAFF. The CDR3, as DNA: TGTGCCAGCAGCTTCATCAGGGACACTGAAGCTTTCTTT. The full variable domain, its missing parts supplied by reference TRBV5-4 and TRBJ1-1, is ETGVTQSPTHLIKTRGQQVTLRCSSQSGHNTVSWYQQALGQGPQFIFQYYREEENGRGNFPPRFSGLQFPNYSSELNVNALELDDSALYLCASSFIRDTEAFFGQGTRLTVV.